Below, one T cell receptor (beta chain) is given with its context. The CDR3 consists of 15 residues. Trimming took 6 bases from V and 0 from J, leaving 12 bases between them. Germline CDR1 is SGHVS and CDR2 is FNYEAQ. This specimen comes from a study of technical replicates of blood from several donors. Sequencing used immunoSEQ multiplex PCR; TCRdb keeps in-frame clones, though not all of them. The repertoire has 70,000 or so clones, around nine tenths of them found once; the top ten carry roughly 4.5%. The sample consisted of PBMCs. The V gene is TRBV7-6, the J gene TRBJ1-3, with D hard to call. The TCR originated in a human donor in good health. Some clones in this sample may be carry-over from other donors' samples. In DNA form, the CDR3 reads TGTGCCAGCAGTTCTAGACCGGGCTCTGGAAACACCATATATTTT. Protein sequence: CASSSRPGSGNTIYF.